The rows below give T cell receptor beta chains drawn from one sample of a study of T cells in localized non-small cell lung cancer. The protocol was immunoSEQ multiplex PCR, while the TCRdb copy is restricted to in-frame clones and leaves out a portion. The table has some 18,000 clones, roughly four fifths seen once. Source: peripheral blood, taken before any cancer treatment. The receptors shown here come from a man between 40 and 69 years old with stage I lung adenocarcinoma. CDR3s include the opening cysteine and the closing phenylalanine or tryptophan. D genes are given only for firm matches.

TRBV5-1,NA,CASSLHSRQETQYF
TRBV19,NA,CASSIWVETSRASGANVLTF
TRBV5-4,NA,CASSPRAGNTEAFF
TRBV30,NA,CAWSPKGIYNEQFF
TRBV13,TRBD2,CASSLRVAGMSDTQYF
TRBV5-6,TRBD1,CASSPGGSPYEQYF
TRBV7-9,TRBD2,CASSFETSGRADTGELFF
TRBV12-5,NA,CASSSGMGNQPQHF
TRBV6-4,TRBD2,CASRGSGAETQYF
TRBV27,TRBD2,CASSLSGESYNEQFF
TRBV28,NA,CASNPGRNYGYTF
TRBV5-6,TRBD2,CASSFQRGPYEQYF
TRBV7-2,NA,CASSLWGREKLFF
TRBV15,TRBD1,CATSKGTGPLNTEAFF
TRBV5-1,NA,CASSLQDSTEAFF
TRBV7-9,TRBD1,CASSLGQGDGYTF
TRBV27,TRBD2,CASSISRTSPRMGEQYF
TRBV2,TRBD2,CASSSSTSGGADTQYF
TRBV19,TRBD2,CASSIGSGQETQYF
TRBV19,NA,CASRDVGELFF
TRBV18,TRBD1,CASSQNSLTGAYEQYF
TRBV28,NA,CASSYRESGYTF
TRBV4-3,NA,CASSRRGGGVEAFF
TRBV5-1,NA,CASSLAEKGYTF
TRBV10-1,TRBD1,CASRHTGQGASGNTIYF
TRBV7-2,NA,CASSFFPGTNEKLFF
TRBV5-1,NA,CASSLLAGSDNEQFF
TRBV27,NA,CASSSLSSSKHLYEQYF
TRBV28,TRBD1,CASSLYLRGQGFREQYF
TRBV19,TRBD1,CASKQGARVEAFF
TRBV7-3,NA,CASSLNAGSGANVLTF
TRBV11-3,NA,CASSLAGTSTGELFF
TRBV5-3,NA,CASSLVGDGAQYF
TRBV19,NA,CASSDTSPKYYNEQFF
TRBV30,TRBD1,CAWTPGQKETQYF
TRBV5-1,TRBD1,CASSLGTAGTGRLADYGYTF
TRBV7-3,NA,CASSLLGEPTDTQYF